This T cell receptor beta chain came from a study of blood T cell repertoires in COVID-19. Study context: COVID-19 samples, acute and convalescent, were from the United States, Italy and Spain. The analysed material was cDNA or gDNA that came from T cells, B-cell-depleted T cells, or PBMCs.

In the original workflow: Reference gene primer amplification gave nucleated cell count estimates. Method: immunoSEQ multiplex PCR; TCRdb's copy keeps in-frame clones and lacks some. For V, J and clone size, that table is used; D and trimming come from the DNA. Of a few hundred thousand clones detected, around 89% appear once; the ten largest clones hold 5% to 6.5%. Seattle patients were enrolled while actively infected and followed longitudinally. Germline V CDR1 and CDR2: MNHEY, SMNVEV (reference sequence). The ends lost 5 bases at V and 5 bases at J; junction bases unmatched: 6. The CDR3 is made up of 16 amino acids.

Sequencing was done on a sample of peripheral blood. This sequence joins TRBV27 and TRBJ2-1; TRBD2 agrees at 13 bases. This receptor was identified in a woman aged 25 to 45 with COVID-19, enrolled during active disease. The CDR3 region has the DNA TGTGCCAGCAGTCCCCAGACTAGCGGGGGGCACAATGAGCAGTTCTTC. It encodes CASSPQTSGGHNEQFF.